Listed below are T cell receptor beta chains from one sample, sequenced in a study of patients and donors after allogeneic stem cell transplantation. TCRdb re-derived calls from the RT-PCR reads in MiXCR, one entry per CDR3 protein. Among about a million distinct CDR3 sequences listed, 18% were seen once. Input material: blood, either unsorted or a sorted T cell fraction (not recorded which). These receptors were collected from a human donor who was either an allogeneic HSCT recipient or a stem cell or donor lymphocyte infusion donor (not recorded which). It is not recorded whose cells these are; they may come from a transplant donor. Both conserved end residues are part of each CDR3. D genes are given only for firm matches. Only part of the rows carry a size: once, few, many, or a class if the clone is expanded.

TRBV29-1,TRBJ1-1,few,TRBD1,TGCAGCGCCCGGGACAGGGAGGGGACTGAAGCTTTCTTT,CSARDREGTEAFF
TRBV12-3/TRBV12-4,TRBJ2-5,many,NA,TGTGCCAGCAGGCGAGGACAGTTTGTAGAGACCCAGTACTTC,CASRRGQFVETQYF
TRBV5-1,TRBJ2-7,few,TRBD1,TGCGCCAGCAGGAATTATACGGGACAGGGGGTTTTCTACGAGCAGTACTTC,CASRNYTGQGVFYEQYF
TRBV6-1,TRBJ1-2,NA,TRBD1,TGTGCCAGCAGTGACCAGGGGGCCCCCTATGGCTACACCTTC,CASSDQGAPYGYTF
TRBV6-4,TRBJ2-1,many,TRBD1,TGTGCCAGCAGTCCGGGACAGGGAAACAATGAGCAGTTCTTC,CASSPGQGNNEQFF
TRBV21-1,TRBJ2-3,NA,NA,TGTGCCAGCAGCAAGGAGCTACCGGGACAGGGGTCAGATACGCAGTATTTT,CASSKELPGQGSDTQYF
TRBV5-1,TRBJ2-3,NA,TRBD2,TGCGCCAGCAGCCCCCCGGAGGCGGGGGAAGATACGCAGTATTTT,CASSPPEAGEDTQYF
TRBV9,TRBJ2-7,NA,TRBD1,TGTGCCAGCAGCCCTGGGGACAGGGGCACCTACGAGCAGTACTTC,CASSPGDRGTYEQYF
TRBV20-1,TRBJ2-7,NA,NA,TGCAGTGCTAGAGTTCCTAACTCCTACGAGCAGTACTTC,CSARVPNSYEQYF
TRBV18,TRBJ2-7,few,TRBD1,TGTGCCAGCTCCCGCGACAGGGAAGACGAGCAGTACTTC,CASSRDREDEQYF
TRBV3-1,TRBJ2-5,NA,NA,TGTGCCAGCAGCCAAGGGGGGTTTATGGGGGAGACCCAGTACTTC,CASSQGGFMGETQYF
TRBV4-1,TRBJ2-5,few,NA,TGCGCCAGCAGCCAAGAGAGTTTGGGCAGGGTGGAGACCCAGTACTTC,CASSQESLGRVETQYF
TRBV6-5,TRBJ2-5,few,NA,TGTGCCAGCAGTAGCCTGGCGGCCCAGTACTTC,CASSSLAAQYF
TRBV7-9,TRBJ2-1,many,NA,TGTGCCAGCAGCTTTTCCGGTGGACAATACAATGAGCAGTTCTTC,CASSFSGGQYNEQFF
TRBV7-6,TRBJ2-1,NA,NA,TGTGCCAGCAGCCAGAGGGGCCTCAGCTCCTACAATGAGCAGTTCTTC,CASSQRGLSSYNEQFF
TRBV6-1,TRBJ2-3,NA,TRBD1,TGTGCCAGCAGTCCGACAGGGCTAACAGATACGCAGTATTTT,CASSPTGLTDTQYF
TRBV4-2,TRBJ1-1,few,TRBD1,TGTGCCAGCAGCGGGTGGACGAGGGGGCAAGGCACTGAAGCTTTCTTT,CASSGWTRGQGTEAFF
TRBV2,TRBJ2-1,few,TRBD1,TGTGCCAGCAGTTGGGGGGCAGGGGGCTTGGATGAGCAGTTCTTC,CASSWGAGGLDEQFF
TRBV2,TRBJ2-7,few,NA,TGTGCCAGTCGACTCGGCCGAGGGGTAGACGAGCAGTACTTC,CASRLGRGVDEQYF
TRBV12-3/TRBV12-4,TRBJ2-7,few,NA,NA,CASSTSGLAGAYEQYF
TRBV7-2,TRBJ2-1,NA,NA,TGTGCCAGCAGCCAGACGCCCAGAAAGAAGTTCTTC,CASSQTPRKKFF
TRBV11-2,TRBJ2-3,few,TRBD1,TGTGCCAGCAGCTCGTACCACCCCGGGACAGGGGTAGGGGATACGCAGTATTTT,CASSSYHPGTGVGDTQYF
TRBV7-2,TRBJ2-7,NA,NA,TGTGCCAGCAGCAAAGGGACAAGGGACTACGAGCAGTACTTC,CASSKGTRDYEQYF
TRBV12-3/TRBV12-4,TRBJ2-3,many,TRBD2,TGTGCCAGCAGTTTTCTAGCGGGCTCCACAGATACGCAGTATTTT,CASSFLAGSTDTQYF
TRBV10-3,TRBJ2-5,NA,TRBD2,TGTGCCATCAGTGTTGGGACTAGCGGGGGCCAAGAGACCCAGTACTTC,CAISVGTSGGQETQYF
TRBV5-1,TRBJ2-7,few,TRBD1,TGCGCCAGCAGCTTGGCCGGGACAGTCGTGGGTGAGCAGTACTTC,CASSLAGTVVGEQYF
TRBV20-1,TRBJ1-1,NA,NA,TGCAGTGCTAGTTGGGGGAACACTGAAGCTTTCTTT,CSASWGNTEAFF
TRBV6-1,TRBJ1-3,NA,NA,TGTGCCAGCAGTGGGATCAGCGCGAGCACCATATATTTT,CASSGISASTIYF
TRBV20-1,TRBJ2-5,few,TRBD2,TGCAGTGCTAGAGTCCCGAGGGGACTAGCGGTACAAGAGACCCAGTACTTC,CSARVPRGLAVQETQYF
TRBV5-1,TRBJ1-1,NA,NA,TGCGCCAGCAGCTCCCTACCTGATGGGAGCGGGGGCACTGAAGCTTTCTTT,CASSSLPDGSGGTEAFF
TRBV27,TRBJ2-7,NA,TRBD2,TGTGCCAGCAGTTTATCGTATAAGCGGGAAAACTCCTACGAGCAGTACTTC,CASSLSYKRENSYEQYF
TRBV6-1,TRBJ1-5,NA,NA,TGTGCCAGCAGCCGACTGTATAGCAATCAGCCCCAGCATTTT,CASSRLYSNQPQHF
TRBV2,TRBJ2-1,NA,NA,TGTGCCAGCAGTGCCGGGATTTACAATGAGCAGTTCTTC,CASSAGIYNEQFF
TRBV15,TRBJ2-1,many,NA,TGTGCCACCGCTCAGCGACGTAGCTCCTACAATGAGCAGTTCTTC,CATAQRRSSYNEQFF
TRBV7-3,TRBJ2-3,NA,TRBD1,TGTGCCAGCAGCCAGGACAGGGGGCTCTCCCATACGCAGTATTTT,CASSQDRGLSHTQYF
TRBV7-2,TRBJ1-3,NA,NA,TGTGCCAGCAGCCAAACCCCGAAGGCCCCCAACACCATATATTTT,CASSQTPKAPNTIYF
TRBV6-2/TRBV6-3,TRBJ2-4,few,NA,TGTGCCAGCAGTTACTCGATCAGGAGCCTAGCCAAAAACATTCAGTACTTC,CASSYSIRSLAKNIQYF
TRBV4-3,TRBJ1-2,few,NA,TGCGCCAGCAGCCAAGAGGGACTCACGGTGGATGGCTACACCTTC,CASSQEGLTVDGYTF
TRBV30,TRBJ2-7,NA,NA,TGTGCCTGGGACAGCTCCTACGAGCAGTACTTC,CAWDSSYEQYF
TRBV6-1,TRBJ1-2,NA,TRBD1,TGTGCCAGCCGGGACAGGGGGCGAAGATCAGATTTTGGTGGCTACACCTTC,CASRDRGRRSDFGGYTF
TRBV12-3/TRBV12-4,TRBJ1-5,few,NA,TGTGCCAGCAGTTTAGGAGGCGTGCCCCAGCATTTT,CASSLGGVPQHF
TRBV24-1,TRBJ2-7,few,TRBD1,TGTGCCACCCGGGACAGGGTCGACGAGCAGTACTTC,CATRDRVDEQYF
TRBV12-3/TRBV12-4,TRBJ2-7,few,NA,TGTGCCAGCAGTACCGGACGGAGCTCCTACGAGCAGTACTTC,CASSTGRSSYEQYF
TRBV5-6,TRBJ1-1,few,NA,TGTGCCAGCAGCTTGGCAGTTGACAGCATCATGAACACTGAAGCTTTCTTT,CASSLAVDSIMNTEAFF
TRBV5-1,TRBJ2-3,few,TRBD2,TGCGCCAGCAGCTTGGTCGCAGGGAGGGTGACAGATACGCAGTATTTT,CASSLVAGRVTDTQYF
TRBV20-1,TRBJ2-3,NA,NA,TGCAGTGTGGGGCGGGACACAGATACGCAGTATTTT,CSVGRDTDTQYF
TRBV15,TRBJ2-5,NA,NA,TGTGCCACCAGCCCCCCTGGGGGCGGAAAAGAGACCCAGTACTTC,CATSPPGGGKETQYF